These 21 T cell receptor beta chains were all obtained from the same sample, sequenced in a study of blood T cell repertoires in COVID-19. Sequenced by immunoSEQ multiplex PCR; TCRdb stores in-frame clones only, minus some. Here the sample spans 50,000 to 80,000 clones, 80% to 90% being singletons. Specimen: peripheral blood. Receptors were obtained from an older woman with COVID-19, enrolled during active disease.

The rearrangement uses TRBV28 and TRBJ2-1; D might be TRBD2 (6 bases). Germline-derived CDR1 and CDR2 are MDHEN and SYDVKM. The CDR3 is 11 residues long. V was cut by 4 bases and J by 13 bases, with 11 bases left in between. This CDR3 reads CASSSGLLQFF. The CDR3 DNA sequence: TGTGCCAGCAGTTCGGGACTCTTACAGTTCTTC.

The V gene is TRBV5-1, the J gene TRBJ2-1, with D unclear. This CDR3 spans 12 amino acids. V dropped 2 bases and J dropped 6 bases, with 6 bases sitting between them. Germline V gene sequence: CDR1 SGHRS, CDR2 YFSETQ. The CDR3 DNA sequence: TGCGCCAGCAGCTTTGGGCGCAATGAGCAGTTCTTC. This translates into CASSFGRNEQFF.

This rearrangement joins TRBV6-5 to TRBJ2-5; TRBD2 might be the D (7 bases). The germline V gene encodes CDR1 MNHEY and CDR2 SVGAGI. This CDR3 is 13 amino acids long. The V and J ends lost 8 bases and 5 bases respectively, with 15 bases between them. The DNA for the CDR3 is TGTGCCAGCTCTGGGGGGGGCGTGGAGACCCAGTACTTC. Encoded protein: CASSGGGVETQYF.

This chain links TRBV25-1 with TRBJ1-1, with D tentatively TRBD1 (6 bases). V lost 6 bases, J lost 6 bases, and 14 bases lay in between. The CDR3 sequence is 13 residues long. The germline gives CDR1 MGHDK, CDR2 SYGVNS. CDR3 DNA sequence: TGTGCCAGCAGCCCCCCGTGGGGGCCTGAAGCTTTCTTT. Amino acids: CASSPPWGPEAFF.

This clone was counted a few times. V usage is TRBV6-5 and J usage is TRBJ1-2; the match to TRBD1 covers 7 bases. Germline V gene sequence: CDR1 MNHEY, CDR2 SVGAGI. The CDR3 length is 16 residues. V trimming: 0 bases; J trimming: 3 bases; junction bases outside the gene matches: 7. Here the CDR3 reads CASSYSQDRRHYGYTF. CDR3 sequence (DNA): TGTGCCAGCAGTTACTCCCAGGACAGGCGACACTATGGCTACACCTTC.

The chain joins TRBV19 to TRBJ2-2, with 8 bases fitting TRBD1. CDR3 size: 15 residues. The germline CDR1 and CDR2 sequences are LNHDA and SQIVND (reference sequence). Trimming cost V 5 bases and J 7 bases; bases outside gene matches: 9. The CDR3 loop reads CASSPRTGRGGELFF. The CDR3 bases are TGTGCCAGTAGTCCCCGGACAGGGCGTGGCGGGGAGCTGTTTTTT. The complete variable domain, with remaining parts taken from reference TRBV19 and TRBJ2-2, reads DGGITQSPKYLFRKEGQNVTLSCEQNLNHDAMYWYRQDPGQGLRLIYYSQIVNDFQKGDIAEGYSVSREKKESFPLTVTSAQKNPTAFYLCASSPRTGRGGELFFGEGSRLTVL.

V and J are TRBV7-8 and TRBJ1-5, with D perhaps matching TRBD1 (6 bases). The V and J ends lost 1 base and 2 bases respectively, with 6 bases between them. The CDR3 is 14 amino acids. Germline loops: CDR1 SGHVS, CDR2 FQNEAQ. The CDR3 DNA is TGTGCCAGCAGCTTAGGACAGGGCAATCAGCCCCAGCATTTT. Translation: CASSLGQGNQPQHF.

This rearrangement joins TRBV27 to TRBJ1-2, with TRBD1 identical over 10 bases. CDR1 is MNHEY and CDR2 is SMNVEV in the germline V gene (reference sequence). Trimming removed 5 bases from V and 4 bases from J; junction bases left unmatched: 7. The CDR3 has 15 residues. The DNA of the CDR3 is TGTGCCAGCAGTACGGGACAGGGGAAGGCCTATGGCTACACCTTC. It yields the protein CASSTGQGKAYGYTF.

The chain carries TRBV9 and TRBJ1-6, with TRBD1 identical over 7 bases. V was clipped by 4 bases and J by 0 bases; unmatched bases: 7. This CDR3 comprises 17 residues. Germline CDR1 SGDLS, CDR2 YYNGEE. The CDR3 reads CASSPRDRPSYNSPLHF. The CDR3 coding sequence is TGTGCCAGCAGCCCCCGGGACAGACCCTCCTATAATTCACCCCTCCACTTT.

The chain recombines TRBV6-2 or TRBV6-3 with TRBJ2-7; TRBD1 matches 9 bases. The CDR3 length is 15 residues. Germline V gene sequence: CDR1 MNHEY, CDR2 SVGEGT. The ends lost 6 bases at V and 3 bases at J; junction bases unmatched: 9. CDR3 sequence reads: CASSSGTGFLYEQYF. CDR3 nucleotide sequence: TGTGCCAGCAGCTCCGGGACAGGGTTCCTCTACGAGCAGTACTTC.

The chain carries TRBV4-3 and TRBJ1-2, with a possible D match to TRBD1 (6 bases). V was cut by 4 bases and J by 9 bases, with 18 bases left in between. Looked up from germline, CDR1 is LGHNA and CDR2 is YSLEER. The CDR3 has 14 residues. CDR3 DNA sequence: TGCGCCAGCAGCCGACGGGGGGCGCAAGGGAGCTACACCTTC. As protein: CASSRRGAQGSYTF.

The rearrangement uses TRBV7-6 and TRBJ2-7, with TRBD2 as a possible D gene (7 bases). Germline values: CDR1 SGHVS, CDR2 FNYEAQ. With 5 bases removed from V and 1 base from J, the gap between germline ends came to 15 bases. CDR3 size: 15 residues. The CDR3: CASSPGRGLSYEQYF. The CDR3, as DNA: TGTGCCAGCAGCCCTGGGCGGGGGCTTTCCTACGAGCAGTACTTC.

The chain is built from TRBV19 and TRBJ2-7; 7 bases map to TRBD2. Trimming removed 6 bases from V and 2 bases from J; junction bases left unmatched: 7. CDR1 is LNHDA and CDR2 is SQIVND in the germline V gene (reference sequence). This CDR3 is 14 amino acids long. In nucleotides, the CDR3 is TGTGCCAGTAGGGACCTAGCGGTTCCCTACGAGCAGTACTTC. It translates to CASRDLAVPYEQYF.

This chain uses TRBV28 with TRBJ1-2; weak D call: TRBD1 (5 bases). Germline lookup yields CDR1 MDHEN and CDR2 SYDVKM. The CDR3 runs to 15 residues. V was shortened by 4 bases and J by 2 bases, with 14 bases between the two germline ends. In DNA form, the CDR3 reads TGTGCCAGCAGTTGGCCGAGACAGCTGAACTATGGCTACACCTTC. The encoded protein is CASSWPRQLNYGYTF.

This chain connects TRBV7-9 to TRBJ2-1; no clear D gene. Per the germline V gene, CDR1 is SEHNR and CDR2 is FQNEAQ (reference sequence). The V end lost 3 bases, the J end lost 0 bases, and 15 bases lay between the germline ends. This CDR3 region has 17 residues. The CDR3 region has the DNA TGTGCCAGCAGCTTGAGCCTCGGTGGTAGCTCCTACAATGAGCAGTTCTTC. Its translation: CASSLSLGGSSYNEQFF.

The rearrangement uses TRBV5-1 and TRBJ2-7, with TRBD2 identical over 9 bases. The trim removed 3 bases at V and 5 bases at J, leaving 6 bases unmatched. Germline V lookup: CDR1 SGHRS, CDR2 YFSETQ. The CDR3 consists of 14 residues. The CDR3 spells CASSWASGIDEQYF. The CDR3 nucleotides are TGCGCCAGCAGCTGGGCTAGCGGGATCGACGAGCAGTACTTC.

The V gene is TRBV6-2 or TRBV6-3, the J gene TRBJ2-4; D is possibly TRBD2 (5 bases). CDR3 size: 15 residues. Germline-derived CDR1 and CDR2 are MNHEY and SVGEGT. V lost 6 bases, J lost 8 bases, and 20 bases lay in between. The CDR3 region is CASSPYSMTNYIQYF. CDR3 nucleotide sequence: TGTGCCAGCAGCCCTTACTCGATGACTAACTACATTCAGTACTTC.

J is TRBJ2-3 and V is TRBV4-3; 8 bases agree with TRBD2. The junction had 13 bases not matched to a gene; V was cut back by 1 base and J by 4 bases. This CDR3 has 18 amino acids. Germline V lookup: CDR1 LGHNA, CDR2 YSLEER. The CDR3 sequence is CASSQVLSAGLDSDTQYF. Here the CDR3 DNA reads TGCGCCAGCAGCCAAGTACTCTCAGCGGGACTAGACTCAGATACGCAGTATTTT.

This sequence joins TRBV27 and TRBJ2-3, with 10 bases that match TRBD2. The CDR3 consists of 16 residues. Germline V gives CDR1 MNHEY, CDR2 SMNVEV (reference sequence). Trimming removed 1 base from V and 9 bases from J; junction bases left unmatched: 10. The CDR3 coding sequence is TGTGCCAGCAGTTTATGGGTAGCGGGAGGCCCCGCGACGCAGTATTTT. It codes for CASSLWVAGGPATQYF.

The chain uses TRBV27 and TRBJ2-7; tentative D call: TRBD2 (7 bases). Trimming removed 5 bases at V and 9 bases at J, with 23 bases between. The CDR3 length is 15 residues. Germline-derived CDR1 and CDR2 are MNHEY and SMNVEV (reference sequence). The CDR3 coding sequence is TGTGCCAGCAGTAGCGGGACTCCTAGGGGGTTTGGGCAGTACTTC. Amino acid sequence: CASSSGTPRGFGQYF.

The V and J genes are TRBV7-2 and TRBJ1-5; D is unresolved. The V gene lost 4 bases and the J gene lost 3 bases, with 16 bases spanning the gap. The germline V gene encodes CDR1 SGHTA and CDR2 FQGNSA. The CDR3 length is 16 residues. CDR3 DNA: TGTGCCAGCAGCTATAATACTGGGCAGGTCAATCAGCCCCAGCATTTT. Residues: CASSYNTGQVNQPQHF.